Listed here is a single T cell receptor (beta chain). The record originates from a study of blood T cell repertoires in COVID-19. Study at large: The United States, Italy and Spain were the sources of the acute and convalescent COVID-19 samples. T cells, B-cell-depleted T cells, or PBMCs supplied cDNA or gDNA.

Under the authors' procedure: Counts of nucleated cells, estimated from reference gene primer amplification, were obtained. Generated by immunoSEQ multiplex PCR, the TCRdb table keeps only in-frame clones and is missing some. That table supplies the V and J calls and clone size; D and trimming were determined from the DNA. The data contain 300,000 to 400,000 clones, about nine tenths of them seen just once; the ten biggest clones take up 1%. Trimming took off 0 bases at V and 0 bases at J, with 11 bases between the two ends. The CDR3 is 16 amino acids. Germline V lookup: CDR1 MNHEY, CDR2 SMNVEV (reference sequence).

Sequenced: peripheral blood. The V call is TRBV27, the J call TRBJ1-1; possible D gene TRBD1, 5 bases. The source is a man aged 50-59 years with active or convalescent COVID-19. The CDR3 sequence: CASSLSSGLMNTEAFF. CDR3 DNA sequence: TGTGCCAGCAGTTTATCGTCAGGGTTAATGAACACTGAAGCTTTCTTT.